The source of this TCR beta chain is a study of human T cells and chemical hapten exposure. The V end was cut by 3 bases, the J end by 4 bases, with 7 bases between. The CDR3 loop spans 13 amino acids. The germline V gene has CDR1 SNHLY and CDR2 FYNNEI. Time point meaning: patch test 3, about 24 weeks after DPC sensitization. This sample's treatment: therapeutic diphenylcyclopropenone sensitization with weekly scalp DPC. This clonotype has a count of ten or more. Individual cDNA molecules in this library carried unique molecular identifiers. In TCRdb, the RACE reads were re-called with MiXCR into one record per CDR3 protein. Of tens of thousands of distinct CDR3 sequences in the sample, 8% to 10% were seen once.

This receptor was obtained from a woman in her thirties or forties with alopecia areata. Some clones in this sample may be carry-over from other donors' samples. Sample: whole blood, taken in connection with sensitization to the hapten diphenylcyclopropenone (DPC). The rearrangement uses TRBV2 and TRBJ2-1; D remains ambiguous. CDR3 in DNA: TGTGCCAGCAGTGAGAGAGAGTACAATGAGCAGTTCTTC. As protein: CASSEREYNEQFF.